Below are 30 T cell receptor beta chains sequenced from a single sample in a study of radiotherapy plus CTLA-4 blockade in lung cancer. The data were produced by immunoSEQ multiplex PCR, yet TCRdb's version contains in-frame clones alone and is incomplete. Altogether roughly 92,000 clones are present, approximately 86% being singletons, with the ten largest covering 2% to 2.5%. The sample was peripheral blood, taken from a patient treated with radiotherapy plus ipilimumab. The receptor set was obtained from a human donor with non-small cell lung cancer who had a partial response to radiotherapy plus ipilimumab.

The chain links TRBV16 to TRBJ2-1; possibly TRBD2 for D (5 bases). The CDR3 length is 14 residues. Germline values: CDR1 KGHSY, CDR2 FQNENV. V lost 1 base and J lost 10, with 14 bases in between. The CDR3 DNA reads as TGTGCCAGCAGCCAATTATTGAGCGGCCAGGAGCAGTTCTTC. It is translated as CASSQLLSGQEQFF. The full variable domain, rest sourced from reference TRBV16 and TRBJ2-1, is GEEVAQTPKHLVRGEGQKAKLYCAPIKGHSYVFWYQQVLKNEFKFLISFQNENVFDETGMPKERFSAKCLPNSPCSLEIQATKLEDSAVYFCASSQLLSGQEQFFGPGTRLTVL.

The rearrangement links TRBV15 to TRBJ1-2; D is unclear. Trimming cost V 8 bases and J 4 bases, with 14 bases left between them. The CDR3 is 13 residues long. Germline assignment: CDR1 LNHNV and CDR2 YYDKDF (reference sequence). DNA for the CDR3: TGTGCCACCCGCCGGGAGGGCATCTATGGCTACACCTTC. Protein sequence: CATRREGIYGYTF.

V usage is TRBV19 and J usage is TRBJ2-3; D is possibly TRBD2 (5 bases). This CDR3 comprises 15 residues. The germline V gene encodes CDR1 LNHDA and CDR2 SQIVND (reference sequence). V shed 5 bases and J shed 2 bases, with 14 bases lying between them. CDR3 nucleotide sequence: TGTGCCAGTAGTCTAACGCGAGGGTCCACAGATACGCAGTATTTT. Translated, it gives CASSLTRGSTDTQYF.

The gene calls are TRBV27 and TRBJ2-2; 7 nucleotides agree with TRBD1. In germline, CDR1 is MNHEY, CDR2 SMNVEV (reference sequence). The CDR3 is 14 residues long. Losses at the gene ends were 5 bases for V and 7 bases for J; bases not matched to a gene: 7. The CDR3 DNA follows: TGTGCCAGCAGTCGACAGGGCTGGGGCGGGGAGCTGTTTTTT. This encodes CASSRQGWGGELFF.

CDR3 sequence reads: CASSRDGISTDTQYF. CDR3 DNA: TGTGCCAGCAGTCGCGACGGGATTAGCACAGATACGCAGTATTTT. The V call is TRBV6-5, the J call TRBJ2-3, with D possibly being TRBD2 (5 bases). Between the trimmed V and J ends, which lost 5 bases and 0 bases, there was a span of 12 bases. Germline loops: CDR1 MNHEY, CDR2 SVGAGI. The CDR3 has 15 residues.

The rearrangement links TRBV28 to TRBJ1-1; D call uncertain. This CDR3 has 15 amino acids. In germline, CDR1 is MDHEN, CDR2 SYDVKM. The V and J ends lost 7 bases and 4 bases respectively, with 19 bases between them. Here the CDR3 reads CASTLAWERSTEAFF. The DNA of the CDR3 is TGTGCCAGCACCCTCGCATGGGAGCGTAGCACTGAAGCTTTCTTT.

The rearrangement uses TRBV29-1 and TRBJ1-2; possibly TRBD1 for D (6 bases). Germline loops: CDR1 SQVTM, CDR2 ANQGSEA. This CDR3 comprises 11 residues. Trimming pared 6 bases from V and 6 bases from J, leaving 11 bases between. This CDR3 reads CSVQDSDGYTF. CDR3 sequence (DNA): TGCAGCGTCCAGGACAGCGATGGCTACACCTTC.

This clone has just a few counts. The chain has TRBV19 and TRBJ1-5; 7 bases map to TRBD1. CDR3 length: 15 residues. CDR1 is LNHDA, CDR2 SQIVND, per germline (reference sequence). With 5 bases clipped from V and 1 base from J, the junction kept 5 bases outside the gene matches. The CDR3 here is CASSPGGGSNQPQHF. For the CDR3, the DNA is TGTGCCAGTAGTCCAGGGGGAGGAAGCAATCAGCCCCAGCATTTT.

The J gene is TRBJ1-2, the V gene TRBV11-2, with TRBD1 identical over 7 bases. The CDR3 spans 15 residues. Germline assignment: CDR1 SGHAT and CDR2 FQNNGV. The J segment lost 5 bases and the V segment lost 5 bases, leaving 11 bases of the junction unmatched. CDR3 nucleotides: TGTGCCAGCAGCCCTAGGGTGACAGGGTTTTATGGCTACACCTTC. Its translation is CASSPRVTGFYGYTF.

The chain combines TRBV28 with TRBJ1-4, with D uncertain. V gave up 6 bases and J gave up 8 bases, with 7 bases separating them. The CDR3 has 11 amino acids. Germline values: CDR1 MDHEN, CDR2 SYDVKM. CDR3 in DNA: TGTGCCAGCAGCCTAAACGAAAAACTGTTTTTT. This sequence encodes CASSLNEKLFF. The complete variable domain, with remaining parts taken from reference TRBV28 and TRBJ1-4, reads DVKVTQSSRYLVKRTGEKVFLECVQDMDHENMFWYRQDPGLGLRLIYFSYDVKMKEKGDIPEGYSVSREKKERFSLILESASTNQTSMYLCASSLNEKLFFGSGTQLSVL.

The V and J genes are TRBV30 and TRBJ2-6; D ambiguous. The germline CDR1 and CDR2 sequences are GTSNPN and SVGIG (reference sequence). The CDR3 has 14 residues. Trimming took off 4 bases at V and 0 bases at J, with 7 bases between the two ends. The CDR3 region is CAWNSVSGANVLTF. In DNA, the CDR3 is TGTGCCTGGAATAGTGTCTCTGGGGCCAACGTCCTGACTTTC.

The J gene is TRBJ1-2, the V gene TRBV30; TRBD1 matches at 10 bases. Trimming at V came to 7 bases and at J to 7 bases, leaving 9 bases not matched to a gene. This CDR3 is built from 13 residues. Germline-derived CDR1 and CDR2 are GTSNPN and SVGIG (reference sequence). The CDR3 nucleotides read TGTGCCTCCACTTCCGGACAGGGGGTTGGCTACACCTTC. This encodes CASTSGQGVGYTF.

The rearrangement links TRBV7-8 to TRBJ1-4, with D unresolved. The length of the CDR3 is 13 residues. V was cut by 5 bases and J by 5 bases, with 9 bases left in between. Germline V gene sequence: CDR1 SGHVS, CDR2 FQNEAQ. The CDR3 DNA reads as TGTGCCAGCAGCCCACACCGCAATGAAAAACTGTTTTTT. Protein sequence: CASSPHRNEKLFF.

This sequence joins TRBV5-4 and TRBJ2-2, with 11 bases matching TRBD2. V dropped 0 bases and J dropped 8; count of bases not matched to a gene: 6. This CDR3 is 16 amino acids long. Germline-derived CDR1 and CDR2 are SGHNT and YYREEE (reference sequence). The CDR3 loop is CASSLGLAGLTGELFF. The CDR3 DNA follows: TGTGCCAGCAGCTTGGGACTAGCGGGACTGACGGGGGAGCTGTTTTTT.

The CDR3 DNA follows: TGTGCCAGCAGCTTGGGACAGGAGGTTGGCTACACCTTC. Encoded protein: CASSLGQEVGYTF. This chain connects TRBV5-4 to TRBJ1-2; D is perhaps TRBD1 (6 bases). Trimming removed 0 bases from V and 7 bases from J, with 10 bases in between. This CDR3 is built from 13 residues. Germline-derived CDR1 and CDR2 are SGHNT and YYREEE (reference sequence).

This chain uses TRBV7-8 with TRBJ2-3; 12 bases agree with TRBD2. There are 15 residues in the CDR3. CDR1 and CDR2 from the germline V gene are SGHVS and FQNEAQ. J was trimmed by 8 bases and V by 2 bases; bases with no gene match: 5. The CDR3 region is CASSLLAGGVGTQYF. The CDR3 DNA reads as TGTGCCAGCAGCTTACTAGCGGGAGGGGTTGGTACGCAGTATTTT.

The CDR3 DNA follows: TGTGCCACCAGCAGAGATCTGGACAGCGGGGGGGAGGGCCCCTACGAGCAGTACTTC. This translates into CATSRDLDSGGEGPYEQYF. This rearrangement joins TRBV15 to TRBJ2-7, with TRBD2 matching over 10 bases. Germline-derived CDR1 and CDR2 are LNHNV and YYDKDF (reference sequence). The V segment lost 0 bases and the J segment 2 bases; nucleotides outside the gene matches: 13. This CDR3 is built from 19 residues.

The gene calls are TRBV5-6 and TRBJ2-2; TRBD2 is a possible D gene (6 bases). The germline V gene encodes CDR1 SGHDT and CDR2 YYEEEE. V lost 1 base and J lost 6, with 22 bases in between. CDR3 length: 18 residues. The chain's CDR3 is CASSLSFGTPGVAGELFF. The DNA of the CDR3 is TGTGCCAGCAGCTTGTCTTTCGGGACCCCGGGGGTGGCCGGGGAGCTGTTTTTT.

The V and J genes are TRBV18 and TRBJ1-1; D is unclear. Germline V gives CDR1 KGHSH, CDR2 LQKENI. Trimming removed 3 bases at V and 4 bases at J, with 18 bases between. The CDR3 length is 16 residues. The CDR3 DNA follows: TGTGCCAGCTCACCGGAGAGCCACGTCGCGGGCACTGAAGCTTTCTTT. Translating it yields CASSPESHVAGTEAFF. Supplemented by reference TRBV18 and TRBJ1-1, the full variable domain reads NAGVMQNPRHLVRRRGQEARLRCSPMKGHSHVYWYRQLPEEGLKFMVYLQKENIIDESGMPKERFSAEFPKEGPSILRIQQVVRGDSAAYFCASSPESHVAGTEAFFGQGTRLTVV.

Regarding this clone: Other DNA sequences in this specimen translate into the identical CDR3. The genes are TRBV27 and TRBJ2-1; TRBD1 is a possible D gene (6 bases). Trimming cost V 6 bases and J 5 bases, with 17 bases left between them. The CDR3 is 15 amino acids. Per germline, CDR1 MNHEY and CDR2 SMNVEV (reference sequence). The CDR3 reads CASSPRTAFDNEQFF. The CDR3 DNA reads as TGTGCCAGCAGCCCCCGGACAGCGTTCGACAATGAGCAGTTCTTC.

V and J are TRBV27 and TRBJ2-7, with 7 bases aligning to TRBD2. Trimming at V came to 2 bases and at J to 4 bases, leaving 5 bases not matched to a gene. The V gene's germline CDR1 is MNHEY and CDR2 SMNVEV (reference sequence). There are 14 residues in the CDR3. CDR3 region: CASSLKPSGYEQYV. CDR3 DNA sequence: TGTGCCAGCAGTTTAAAACCTAGCGGTTACGAGCAGTACGTC.

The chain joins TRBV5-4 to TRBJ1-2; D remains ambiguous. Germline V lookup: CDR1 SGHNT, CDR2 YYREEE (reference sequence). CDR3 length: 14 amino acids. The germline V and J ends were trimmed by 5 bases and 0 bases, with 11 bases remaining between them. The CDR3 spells CASSLNRANYGYTF. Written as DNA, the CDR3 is TGTGCCAGCAGTCTCAACCGGGCTAACTATGGCTACACCTTC. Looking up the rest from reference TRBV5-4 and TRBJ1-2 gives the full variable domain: ETGVTQSPTHLIKTRGQQVTLRCSSQSGHNTVSWYQQALGQGPQFIFQYYREEENGRGNFPPRFSGLQFPNYSSELNVNALELDDSALYLCASSLNRANYGYTFGSGTRLTVV.

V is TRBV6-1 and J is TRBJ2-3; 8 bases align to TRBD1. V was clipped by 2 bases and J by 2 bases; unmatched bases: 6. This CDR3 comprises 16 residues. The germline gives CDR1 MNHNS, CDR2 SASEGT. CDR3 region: CASSELRTGNTDTQYF. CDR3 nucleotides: TGTGCCAGCAGTGAACTTCGGACAGGGAACACAGATACGCAGTATTTT.

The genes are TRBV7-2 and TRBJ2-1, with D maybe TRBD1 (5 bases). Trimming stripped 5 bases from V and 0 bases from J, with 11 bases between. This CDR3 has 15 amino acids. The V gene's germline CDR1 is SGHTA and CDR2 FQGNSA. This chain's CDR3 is CASSPRQSSYNEQFF. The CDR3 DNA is TGTGCCAGCAGCCCTAGACAGAGCTCCTACAATGAGCAGTTCTTC.

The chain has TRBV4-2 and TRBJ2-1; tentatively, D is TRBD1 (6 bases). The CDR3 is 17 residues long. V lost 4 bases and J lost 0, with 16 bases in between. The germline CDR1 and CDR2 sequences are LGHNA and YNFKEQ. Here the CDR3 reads CASSPQPTGSSYNEQFF. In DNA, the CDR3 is TGTGCCAGCAGCCCTCAACCCACAGGGTCCTCCTACAATGAGCAGTTCTTC.

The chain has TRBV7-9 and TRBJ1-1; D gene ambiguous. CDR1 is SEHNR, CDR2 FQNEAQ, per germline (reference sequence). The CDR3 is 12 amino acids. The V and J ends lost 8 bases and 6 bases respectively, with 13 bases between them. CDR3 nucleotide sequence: TGTGCCAGCCTGAGCGGGTACGCTGAAGCTTTCTTT. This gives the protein CASLSGYAEAFF.

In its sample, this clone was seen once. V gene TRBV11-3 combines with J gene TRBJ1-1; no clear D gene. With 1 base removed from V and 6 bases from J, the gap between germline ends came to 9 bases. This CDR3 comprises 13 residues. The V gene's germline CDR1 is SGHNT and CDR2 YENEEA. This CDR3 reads CASSLGVFSEAFF. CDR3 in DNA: TGTGCCAGCAGCTTAGGAGTTTTCTCTGAAGCTTTCTTT.

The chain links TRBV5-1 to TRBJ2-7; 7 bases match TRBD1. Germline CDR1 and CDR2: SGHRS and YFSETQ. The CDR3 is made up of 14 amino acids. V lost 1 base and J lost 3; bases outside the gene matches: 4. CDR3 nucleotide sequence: TGCGCCAGCAGCTTGTTAGGGACAGTCTACGAGCAGTACTTC. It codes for CASSLLGTVYEQYF.

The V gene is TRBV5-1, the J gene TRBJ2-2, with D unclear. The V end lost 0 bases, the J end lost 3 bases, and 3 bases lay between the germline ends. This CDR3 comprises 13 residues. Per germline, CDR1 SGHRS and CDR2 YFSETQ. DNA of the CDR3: TGCGCCAGCAGCTTGGCAGACACCGGGGAGCTGTTTTTT. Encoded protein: CASSLADTGELFF.

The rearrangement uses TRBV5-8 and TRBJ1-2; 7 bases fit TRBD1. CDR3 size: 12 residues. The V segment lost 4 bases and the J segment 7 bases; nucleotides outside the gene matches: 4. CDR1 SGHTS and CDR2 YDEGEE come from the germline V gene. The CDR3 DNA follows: TGTGCCAGCAGCCAGACAGGGCTTGGCTACACCTTC. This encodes CASSQTGLGYTF.